This T cell receptor beta chain was observed in a study of blood T cell repertoires in COVID-19. Study-wide background: The study drew acute and convalescent COVID-19 samples from the United States, Italy and Spain.

The CDR3 spans 15 residues. The trim removed 8 bases at V and 5 bases at J, leaving 15 bases unmatched. CDR1 WSHSY and CDR2 SAAADI come from the germline V gene. As handled by the study authors: Nucleated cell number was recorded as an estimate derived from reference gene primer amplification. Sequencing used immunoSEQ multiplex PCR; TCRdb keeps in-frame clones, though not all of them. V and J calls and clone size follow that table, whereas D and trimming were derived from the DNA. This sample has 70,000 to 95,000 clones, with 80% to 90% found just once. The sequence derives from a human donor in a cohort sampled during active COVID-19. The sample was peripheral blood. The chain uses TRBV10-2 and TRBJ2-7, with 7 positions matching TRBD1. The CDR3 coding sequence is TGCGCCAGCGTTATTTCCGGGACAGCCTTGAACGAGCAGTACTTC. Protein product: CASVISGTALNEQYF.